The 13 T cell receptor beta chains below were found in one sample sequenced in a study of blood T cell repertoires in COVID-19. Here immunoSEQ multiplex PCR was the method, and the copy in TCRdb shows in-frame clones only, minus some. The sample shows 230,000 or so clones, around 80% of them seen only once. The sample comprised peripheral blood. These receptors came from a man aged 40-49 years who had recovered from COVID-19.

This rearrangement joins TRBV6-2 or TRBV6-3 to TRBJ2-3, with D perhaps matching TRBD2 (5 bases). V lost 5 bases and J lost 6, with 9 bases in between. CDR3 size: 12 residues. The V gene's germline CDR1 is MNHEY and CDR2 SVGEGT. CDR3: CASSNKRDTQYF. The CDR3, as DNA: TGTGCCAGCAGTAACAAGCGGGATACGCAGTATTTT.

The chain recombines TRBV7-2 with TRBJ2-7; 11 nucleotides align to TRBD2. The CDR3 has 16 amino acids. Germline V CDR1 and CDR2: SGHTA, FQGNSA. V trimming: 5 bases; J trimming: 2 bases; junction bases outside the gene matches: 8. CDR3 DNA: TGTGCCAGCAGCCCCGGACTAGCGGGCCCTACCTACGAGCAGTACTTC. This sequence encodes CASSPGLAGPTYEQYF.

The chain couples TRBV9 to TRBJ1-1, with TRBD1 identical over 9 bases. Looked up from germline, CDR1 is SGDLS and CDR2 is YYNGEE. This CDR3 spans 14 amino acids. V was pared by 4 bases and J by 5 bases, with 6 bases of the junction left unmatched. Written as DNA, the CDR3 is TGTGCCAGCAGCCCACGACAGGGGGAAACTGAAGCTTTCTTT. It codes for CASSPRQGETEAFF.

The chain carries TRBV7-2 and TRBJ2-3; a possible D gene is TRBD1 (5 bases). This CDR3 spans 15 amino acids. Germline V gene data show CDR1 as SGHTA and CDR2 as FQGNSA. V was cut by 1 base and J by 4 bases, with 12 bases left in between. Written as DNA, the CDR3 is TGTGCCAGCAGCTTAGAGGGGCTTGATGCAGATACGCAGTATTTT. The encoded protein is CASSLEGLDADTQYF.

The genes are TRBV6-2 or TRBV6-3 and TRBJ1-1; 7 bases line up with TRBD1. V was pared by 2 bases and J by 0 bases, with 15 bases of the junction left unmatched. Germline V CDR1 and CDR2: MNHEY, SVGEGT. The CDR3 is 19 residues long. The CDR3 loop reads CASSYTIGTAAGVNTEAFF. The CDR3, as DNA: TGTGCCAGCAGTTACACTATTGGGACAGCAGCTGGGGTGAACACTGAAGCTTTCTTT.

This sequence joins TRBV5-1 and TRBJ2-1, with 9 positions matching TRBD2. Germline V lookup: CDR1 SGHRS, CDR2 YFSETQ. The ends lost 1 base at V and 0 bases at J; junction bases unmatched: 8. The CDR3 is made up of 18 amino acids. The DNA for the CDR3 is TGCGCCAGCAGCTTGACCCCAGCGGGGGGCAGCTCCTACAATGAGCAGTTCTTC. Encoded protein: CASSLTPAGGSSYNEQFF. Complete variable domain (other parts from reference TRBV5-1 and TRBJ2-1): KAGVTQTPRYLIKTRGQQVTLSCSPISGHRSVSWYQQTPGQGLQFLFEYFSETQRNKGNFPGRFSGRQFSNSRSEMNVSTLELGDSALYLCASSLTPAGGSSYNEQFFGPGTRLTVL.

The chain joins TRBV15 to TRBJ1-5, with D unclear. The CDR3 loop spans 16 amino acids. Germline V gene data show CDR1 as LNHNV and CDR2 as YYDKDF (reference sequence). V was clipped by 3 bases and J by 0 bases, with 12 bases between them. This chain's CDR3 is CATSSALRDSNQPQHF. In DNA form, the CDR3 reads TGTGCCACCAGCAGTGCTCTCCGGGATAGCAATCAGCCCCAGCATTTT.

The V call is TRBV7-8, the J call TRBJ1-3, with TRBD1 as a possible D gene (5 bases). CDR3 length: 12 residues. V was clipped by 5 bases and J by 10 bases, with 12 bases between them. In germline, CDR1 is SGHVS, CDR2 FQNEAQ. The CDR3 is CASSPDSNTIYF. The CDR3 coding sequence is TGTGCCAGCAGCCCAGACAGTAATACCATATATTTT.

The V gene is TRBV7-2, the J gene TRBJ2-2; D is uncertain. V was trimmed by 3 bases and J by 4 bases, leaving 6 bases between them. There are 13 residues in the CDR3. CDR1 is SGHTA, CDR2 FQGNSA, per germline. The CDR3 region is CASSFSPTGELFF. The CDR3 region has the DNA TGTGCCAGCAGCTTTAGTCCCACCGGGGAGCTGTTTTTT.

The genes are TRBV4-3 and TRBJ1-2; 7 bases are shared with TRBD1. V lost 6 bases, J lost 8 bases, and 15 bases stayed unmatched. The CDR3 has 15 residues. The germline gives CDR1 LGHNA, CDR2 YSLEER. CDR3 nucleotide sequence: TGCGCCAGCAGAAGTCCTGGGACAGCTTTTGAGGGCTACACCTTC. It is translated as CASRSPGTAFEGYTF.

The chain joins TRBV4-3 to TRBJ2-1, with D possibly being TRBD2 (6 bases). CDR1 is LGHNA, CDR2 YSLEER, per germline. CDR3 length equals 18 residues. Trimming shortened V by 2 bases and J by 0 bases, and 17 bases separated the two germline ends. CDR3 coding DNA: TGCGCCAGCAGCCAACCCTCTAGCGCCCCAAGCTCCTACAATGAGCAGTTCTTC. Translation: CASSQPSSAPSSYNEQFF.

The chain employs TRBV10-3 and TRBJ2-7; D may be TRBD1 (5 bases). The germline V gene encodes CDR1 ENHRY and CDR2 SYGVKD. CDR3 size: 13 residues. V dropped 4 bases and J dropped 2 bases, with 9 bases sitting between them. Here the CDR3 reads CAISGGQAYEQYF. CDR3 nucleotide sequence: TGTGCCATCAGTGGAGGACAAGCCTACGAGCAGTACTTC.

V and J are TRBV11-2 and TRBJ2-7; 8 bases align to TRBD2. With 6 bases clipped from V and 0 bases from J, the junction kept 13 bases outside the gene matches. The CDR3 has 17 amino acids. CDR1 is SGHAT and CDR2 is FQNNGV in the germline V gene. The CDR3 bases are TGTGCCAGCAGGCCAGGCGGGCAGCGGGGGAGCTCCTACGAGCAGTACTTC. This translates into CASRPGGQRGSSYEQYF.